The T cell receptor (beta chain) described here comes from a study of blood T cell repertoires in COVID-19. For the study at large: PBMCs, B-cell-depleted T cells, or T cells provided the cDNA or gDNA that made up the material.

The CDR3 has 16 amino acids. V lost 0 bases to trimming and J lost 1 base, with 13 bases between them. From germline, CDR1 is SGDLS and CDR2 YYNGEE. The authors' processing: Cell counts per sample came from amplifying reference gene primers. Repertoires were generated with immunoSEQ multiplex PCR, while TCRdb's copy carries only in-frame clones and drops some. The DNA was the basis for D and trimming; V, J and clone size are from that table. This table holds about 86,000 clones, roughly 80% found once. The chain has TRBV9 and TRBJ2-5; D possibly corresponds to TRBD2 (6 bases). Sequenced sample: peripheral blood. The clonotype originates from a man in his 70s with acute or convalescent COVID-19. The CDR3 loop is CASSVGPGDIQETQYF. In nucleotides, the CDR3 is TGTGCCAGCAGCGTAGGACCGGGAGATATCCAAGAGACCCAGTACTTC.